This T cell receptor (beta chain) was documented in a study of blood T cell repertoires in COVID-19. Study-level background: Samples taken during acute and convalescent COVID-19 were collected in the United States, Italy and Spain. Nucleic acid was either cDNA or gDNA, and it came from T cells, B-cell-depleted T cells, or PBMCs.

As originally analysed: Estimated nucleated cell counts came from reference gene primer amplification. Measured with immunoSEQ multiplex PCR; TCRdb has only the in-frame clones, and not every one. V, J and clone size derive from that table, while D and trimming were established from the DNA sequence. The repertoire holds about 110,000 clones, around nine tenths seen once, with approximately 4.7% in the top ten. The V gene end was trimmed by 3 bases and the J gene end by 4 bases; junction bases not matched to a gene: 6. Germline lookup yields CDR1 LGHDT and CDR2 YNNKEL (reference sequence). The CDR3 totals 16 residues.

This clonotype was obtained from a man aged 35-49 years with acute or convalescent COVID-19. Sequenced input: peripheral blood. J is TRBJ2-2 and V is TRBV3-1 (or the pseudogene TRBV3-2), with 9 bases that match TRBD1. CDR3 DNA: TGTGCCAGCAGCCATCCCGGGACAGGGCCCACCGGGGAGCTGTTTTTT. Protein: CASSHPGTGPTGELFF.